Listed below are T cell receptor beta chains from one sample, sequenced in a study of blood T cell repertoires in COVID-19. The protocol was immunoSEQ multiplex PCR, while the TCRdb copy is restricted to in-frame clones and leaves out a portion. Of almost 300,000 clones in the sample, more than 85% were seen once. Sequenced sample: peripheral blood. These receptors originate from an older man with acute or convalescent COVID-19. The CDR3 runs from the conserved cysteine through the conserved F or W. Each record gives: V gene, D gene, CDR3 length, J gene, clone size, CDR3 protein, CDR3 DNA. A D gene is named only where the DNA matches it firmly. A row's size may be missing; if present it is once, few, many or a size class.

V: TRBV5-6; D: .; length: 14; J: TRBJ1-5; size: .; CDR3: CASSSRWSNQPQHF; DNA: TGTGCCAGCAGCTCGCGGTGGAGTAATCAGCCCCAGCATTTT
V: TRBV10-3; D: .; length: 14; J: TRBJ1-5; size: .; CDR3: CAISEGRANQPQHF; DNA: TGTGCCATCAGTGAGGGCAGGGCCAATCAGCCCCAGCATTTT
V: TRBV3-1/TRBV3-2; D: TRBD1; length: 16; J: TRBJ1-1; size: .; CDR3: CASSRDRRTKRTEAFF; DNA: TGTGCCAGCAGCCGGGACAGGCGGACCAAGCGGACTGAAGCTTTCTTT
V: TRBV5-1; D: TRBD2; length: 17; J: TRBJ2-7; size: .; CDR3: CASSRGTSETLRTEQYF; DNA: TGCGCCAGCAGCCGGGGGACTAGCGAGACTTTACGTACCGAGCAGTACTTC
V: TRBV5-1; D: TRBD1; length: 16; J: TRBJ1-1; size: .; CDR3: CASSPRTGGMNTEAFF; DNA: TGCGCCAGCAGCCCTCGGACAGGGGGAATGAACACTGAAGCTTTCTTT
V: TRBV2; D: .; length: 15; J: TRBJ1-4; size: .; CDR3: CASTRTGSTNEKLFF; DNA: TGTGCCAGCACCCGAACAGGGAGCACTAATGAAAAACTGTTTTTT
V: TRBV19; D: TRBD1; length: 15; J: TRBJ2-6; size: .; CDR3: CASSMDRAGANVLTF; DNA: TGTGCCAGTAGTATGGACAGGGCTGGGGCCAACGTCCTGACTTTC
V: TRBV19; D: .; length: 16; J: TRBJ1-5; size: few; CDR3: CASSILLEGVNQPQHF; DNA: TGTGCCAGTAGTATTCTTTTGGAAGGGGTTAATCAGCCCCAGCATTTT
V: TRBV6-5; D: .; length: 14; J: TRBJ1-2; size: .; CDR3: CASSYSTRGNGYTF; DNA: TGTGCCAGCAGTTACTCGACGCGGGGGAATGGCTACACCTTC
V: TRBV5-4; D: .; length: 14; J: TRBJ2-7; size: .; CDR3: CASSSAGDSYEQYF; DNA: TGTGCCAGCAGCTCCGCCGGGGACTCCTACGAGCAGTACTTC
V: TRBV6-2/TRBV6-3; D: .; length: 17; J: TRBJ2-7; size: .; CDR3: CASSSSIRRGGLYEQYF; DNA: TGTGCCAGCAGTTCTTCCATAAGGCGGGGTGGACTCTACGAGCAGTACTTC
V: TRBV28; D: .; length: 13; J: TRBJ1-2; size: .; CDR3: CASSFGGNYGYTF; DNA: TGTGCCAGCAGTTTTGGCGGTAACTATGGCTACACCTTC
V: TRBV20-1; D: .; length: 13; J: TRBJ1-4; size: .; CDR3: CSASVTPKEKLFF; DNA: TGCAGTGCTAGTGTTACACCCAAGGAAAAACTGTTTTTT
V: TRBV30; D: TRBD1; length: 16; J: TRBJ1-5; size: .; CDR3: CAWSQGAGWSNQPQHF; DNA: TGTGCCTGGTCTCAGGGGGCAGGTTGGAGCAATCAGCCCCAGCATTTT
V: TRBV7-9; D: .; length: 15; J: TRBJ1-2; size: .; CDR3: CASSSINQGANGYTF; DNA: TGTGCCAGCAGCTCCATCAACCAGGGTGCGAATGGCTACACCTTC
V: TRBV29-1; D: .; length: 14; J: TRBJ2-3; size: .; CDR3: CSVSTGTGTDTQYF; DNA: TGCAGCGTGTCCACAGGGACGGGCACAGATACGCAGTATTTT
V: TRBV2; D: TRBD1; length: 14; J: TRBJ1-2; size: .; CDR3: CASKEDRDGSGYTF; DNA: TGTGCCAGCAAAGAAGACAGGGACGGGTCTGGCTACACCTTC
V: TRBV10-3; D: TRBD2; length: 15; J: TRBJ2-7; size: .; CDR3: CAISGGVAGAYEQYF; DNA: TGTGCCATCAGTGGTGGAGTAGCGGGGGCCTACGAGCAGTACTTC
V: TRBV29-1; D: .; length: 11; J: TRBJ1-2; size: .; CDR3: CSTQGNYGYTF; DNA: TGCAGCACCCAGGGTAACTATGGCTACACCTTC
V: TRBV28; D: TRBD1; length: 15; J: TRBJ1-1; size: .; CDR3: CASSPINQGESEAFF; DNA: TGTGCCAGCAGTCCAATTAACCAGGGGGAGTCTGAAGCTTTCTTT
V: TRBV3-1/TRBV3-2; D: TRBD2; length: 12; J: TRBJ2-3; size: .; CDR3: CASSVAGDTQYF; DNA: TGTGCCAGCAGCGTAGCGGGGGATACGCAGTATTTT
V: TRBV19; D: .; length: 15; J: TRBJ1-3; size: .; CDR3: CASSRGTGTGNTIYF; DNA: TGTGCCAGTAGTCGAGGCACAGGGACGGGAAACACCATATATTTT
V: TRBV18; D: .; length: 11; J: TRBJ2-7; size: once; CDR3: CASSPGGEQYF; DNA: TGTGCCAGCTCACCAGGAGGGGAGCAGTACTTC
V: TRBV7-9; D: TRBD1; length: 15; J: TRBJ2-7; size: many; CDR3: CASSLGGQGPYEQYF; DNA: TGTGCCAGCAGCTTAGGGGGACAGGGGCCCTACGAGCAGTACTTC